These 21 T cell receptor beta chains originate from one sample sequenced in a study of cytomegalovirus exposure and HLA in healthy donors. PCR involved 60 Vbeta and 13 Jbeta primers. TCRdb keeps only in-frame clones here, not all; method: immunoSEQ multiplex PCR. The sample includes around 140,000 clones, just under 80% of them seen just once. The sample was PBMCs. Receptors originate from a male donor in good health and CMV-seronegative.

The chain links TRBV6-6 to TRBJ2-1; D is uncertain. The ends were cut back, 5 bases at V and 5 bases at J, with 13 bases in the middle. Germline assignment: CDR1 MNHNY and CDR2 SVGAGI (reference sequence). The CDR3 has 14 amino acids. The CDR3 sequence is CASSPPPRNNEQFF. In DNA form, the CDR3 reads TGTGCCAGCAGTCCCCCCCCCAGAAACAATGAGCAGTTCTTC.

The rearrangement links TRBV13 to TRBJ2-7; TRBD2 agrees at 11 bases. V shed 1 base and J 4 bases; nucleotides not matched to a gene: 6. This CDR3 spans 16 amino acids. Germline-derived CDR1 and CDR2 are PRHDT and FYEKMQ (reference sequence). CDR3 sequence: CASSLVTPSGGYEQYF. The CDR3 nucleotides are TGTGCCAGCAGCTTAGTCACGCCTAGCGGGGGGTACGAGCAGTACTTC.

This chain joins TRBV27 and TRBJ2-3, with TRBD1 as a possible D gene (6 bases). There are 15 residues in the CDR3. Per the germline V gene, CDR1 is MNHEY and CDR2 is SMNVEV (reference sequence). The ends were cut back, 5 bases at V and 0 bases at J, with 12 bases in the middle. In nucleotides, the CDR3 is TGTGCCAGCAGTCCACGGACAGCTAGCACAGATACGCAGTATTTT. This sequence encodes CASSPRTASTDTQYF.

V usage is TRBV27 and J usage is TRBJ1-1; 7 bases line up with TRBD1. The germline V gene encodes CDR1 MNHEY and CDR2 SMNVEV (reference sequence). V lost 7 bases and J lost 3; bases outside the gene matches: 5. The CDR3 consists of 13 residues. CDR3 amino acids: CASTGGGHTEAFF. The CDR3 bases are TGTGCCAGCACCGGAGGGGGCCACACTGAAGCTTTCTTT.

The chain couples TRBV9 to TRBJ2-2, with 8 bases that match TRBD1. This CDR3 comprises 16 residues. After removal of 0 bases from V and 4 bases from J, the junction contained 5 bases not matched to a gene. CDR1 and CDR2 (germline): SGDLS, YYNGEE. This chain's CDR3 is CASSVGSGGGTGELFF. The DNA of the CDR3 is TGTGCCAGCAGCGTAGGGTCAGGGGGCGGCACCGGGGAGCTGTTTTTT.

Comments on this clone: A junction end diverges from the germline sequence, so it may reflect a read error. The chain recombines TRBV7-7 with TRBJ2-6; D gene unclear. This CDR3 region has 15 residues. CDR1 is SSHAT and CDR2 is FNYEAQ in the germline V gene (reference sequence). Here the CDR3 reads CASSLGQVGANVLTF. The CDR3 DNA is TGTGCTAGCAGCTTAGGGCAGGTCGGGGCCAACGTCCTGACTTTC.

This chain joins TRBV5-6 and TRBJ2-5; 9 positions agree with TRBD1. The CDR3 extends over 15 amino acids. V shed 2 bases, J shed 2 bases, and the junction held 4 bases outside the gene matches. Germline loops: CDR1 SGHDT, CDR2 YYEEEE. The CDR3 loop is CASSLRQGVQETQYF. The CDR3 region has the DNA TGTGCCAGCAGCTTACGACAGGGGGTTCAAGAGACCCAGTACTTC.

J is TRBJ2-2 and V is TRBV27, with 8 bases lining up with TRBD1. The CDR3 extends over 16 amino acids. Germline CDR1 MNHEY, CDR2 SMNVEV (reference sequence). The V and J ends lost 4 bases and 4 bases, in that order; junction bases with no gene match: 8. The CDR3, as DNA: TGTGCCAGCAGTTCATTCAGGGGGCACGGCACCGGGGAGCTGTTTTTT. As protein: CASSSFRGHGTGELFF.

The chain couples TRBV6-4 to TRBJ1-5, with TRBD1 matching 8 bases. The ends lost 5 bases at V and 0 bases at J; junction bases unmatched: 3. The CDR3 loop spans 15 amino acids. CDR1 is MRHNA and CDR2 is SNTAGT in the germline V gene. CDR3 sequence: CASSLQGDSNQPQHF. The CDR3 region has the DNA TGTGCCAGCAGTCTACAGGGGGATAGCAATCAGCCCCAGCATTTT.

Turning to this clone: The junction does not match germline at one end; this may be a read error. The V call is TRBV11-2, the J call TRBJ2-5; D not certain. There are 14 residues in the CDR3. CDR1 is SGHAT and CDR2 is FQNNGV in the germline V gene. The CDR3 DNA reads as TGTGCCAGCAGATTAGGGCTGTACCAAGAGACCCAGTACTTC. Encoded protein: CASRLGLYQETQYF.

The rearrangement joins TRBV18 to TRBJ2-4; 8 nucleotides align to TRBD1. The V segment lost 6 bases and the J segment 6 bases; nucleotides outside the gene matches: 7. Germline assignment: CDR1 KGHSH and CDR2 LQKENI. This CDR3 is 14 amino acids long. CDR3 sequence reads: CASSPFDRGNIQYF. CDR3 coding DNA: TGTGCCAGCTCGCCCTTCGACAGGGGAAACATTCAGTACTTC.

V gene TRBV5-4 combines with J gene TRBJ2-7; 14 bases map to TRBD2. Germline V gene data show CDR1 as SGHNT and CDR2 as YYREEE (reference sequence). This CDR3 has 17 amino acids. The trim removed 4 bases at V and 6 bases at J, leaving 12 bases unmatched. The CDR3 reads CASSPGTSGGGVGEQYF. The CDR3 DNA sequence: TGTGCCAGCAGCCCCGGGACTAGCGGGGGTGGGGTCGGCGAGCAGTACTTC.

The chain links TRBV21-1 to TRBJ2-3; the tabulated D call, TRBD1, remains unverified against the DNA. TRBV21-1 is a listed pseudogene. The CDR3 is 13 amino acids. The CDR3 sequence: CASTMGQTDTQYF. CDR3 DNA sequence: TGTGCCAGCACCATGGGACAGACAGATACGCAGTATTTT.

There are a few counts of this clone. V is TRBV5-1 and J is TRBJ1-2, with 8 bases aligning to TRBD1. CDR3 length: 14 amino acids. Trimming took 6 bases from V and 6 from J; bases not matched to a gene: 10. Germline values: CDR1 SGHRS, CDR2 YFSETQ. CDR3 nucleotides: TGCGCCAGCACCCGGGACAGGTCTTTCAATGGCTACACCTTC. This encodes CASTRDRSFNGYTF.

The chain employs TRBV7-9 and TRBJ2-3, with 9 bases identical to TRBD2. The length of the CDR3 is 15 residues. V was clipped by 3 bases and J by 4 bases; unmatched bases: 5. Germline V CDR1 and CDR2: SEHNR, FQNEAQ (reference sequence). The CDR3 coding sequence is TGTGCCAGCAGCTTTGGCGGGGGGGGTGCAGATACGCAGTATTTT. It encodes CASSFGGGGADTQYF.

V usage is TRBV7-3 and J usage is TRBJ2-2; 12 bases are a match to TRBD1. V shed 4 bases, J shed 6 bases, and the junction held 6 bases outside the gene matches. This CDR3 has 16 residues. Germline-derived CDR1 and CDR2 are SGHTA and FQGTGA. In nucleotides, the CDR3 is TGTGCCAGCAGCTCCGGGACAGGGGGCGCGGCCGGGGAGCTGTTTTTT. This gives the protein CASSSGTGGAAGELFF.

In its sample, this clone was seen a few times. This rearrangement joins TRBV19 to TRBJ1-4, with 7 bases matching TRBD1. The CDR3 contains 15 residues. V shed 1 base and J 5 bases; nucleotides not matched to a gene: 4. The V gene's germline CDR1 is LNHDA and CDR2 SQIVND (reference sequence). The CDR3 loop reads CASSIADRRNEKLFF. The CDR3 bases are TGTGCCAGTAGTATAGCGGACAGGAGGAATGAAAAACTGTTTTTT.

This CDR3 is CACRVGVFYSNQPQHF. DNA of the CDR3: TGTGCCTGTCGGGTAGGAGTTTTTTATAGCAATCAGCCCCAGCATTTT. The chain has TRBV19 and TRBJ1-5; D remains ambiguous. Germline CDR1 LNHDA, CDR2 SQIVND (reference sequence). There are 16 residues in the CDR3. The V end was cut by 11 bases, the J end by 0 bases, with 20 bases between.

This clone appeared a single time. The chain joins TRBV20-1 to TRBJ2-7; D possibly corresponds to TRBD1 (6 bases). This CDR3 contains 11 residues. From germline, CDR1 is DFQATT and CDR2 SNEGSKA (reference sequence). Trimming shortened V by 5 bases and J by 5 bases, and 10 bases separated the two germline ends. The CDR3 nucleotides are TGCAGTGCTGCAGGGGTCCACGAGCAGTACTTC. Its protein is CSAAGVHEQYF.

The chain links TRBV2 to TRBJ1-1; maybe TRBD1 (5 bases). Germline V gene lookup returns CDR1 SNHLY and CDR2 FYNNEI. The V and J ends lost 7 bases and 3 bases respectively, with 9 bases between them. This CDR3 region has 12 residues. The CDR3 reads CASKGLDTEAFF. The CDR3 DNA is TGTGCCAGCAAGGGGCTGGACACTGAAGCTTTCTTT.

This clone was seen only a few times. The rearrangement links TRBV18 to TRBJ1-1, with D unresolved. V was clipped by 0 bases and J by 0 bases, with 8 bases between them. CDR1 is KGHSH and CDR2 is LQKENI in the germline V gene. The CDR3 is 15 amino acids. Here the CDR3 reads CASSPPGIMNTEAFF. The CDR3 bases are TGTGCCAGCTCACCACCCGGGATCATGAACACTGAAGCTTTCTTT.